One sample yielded the 20 T cell receptor beta chains listed below, sequenced in a study of molecular identifiers for immune sequencing clone quantification. Using its own MiXCR run on the PCR reads, TCRdb lists one record per CDR3 protein. Of about 500,000 distinct CDR3 sequences listed, about a fifth are singletons. Material: naive CD8+ T cells from blood, with Jurkat cell RNA spiked in. The subset denotes: FACS-sorted CD8+CD4-CCR7+CD45RA+ naive T cells. The receptors come from a human donor in good health. Some libraries in this study had Jurkat cell RNA spiked in.

This clonotype has a handful of counts. The genes are TRBV10-3 and TRBJ1-5; TRBD1 is a possible D gene (5 bases). V was shortened by 2 bases and J by 6 bases, with 14 bases between the two germline ends. The CDR3 is 15 amino acids. CDR1 and CDR2 from the germline V gene are ENHRY and SYGVKD. The CDR3 is CAISEGSGYGQPQHF. The CDR3 DNA reads as TGTGCCATCAGTGAGGGGTCAGGGTACGGTCAGCCCCAGCATTTT.

About this clonotype itself: This sequence may be a read error, since a much larger clone differs from it by one base. The V gene is TRBV5-6, the J gene TRBJ2-1; D could derive from TRBD1 or TRBD2 (6 bases each). CDR3 length equals 14 residues. Germline V gene lookup returns CDR1 SGHDT and CDR2 YYEEEE. The CDR3 region has the DNA TGTGCCAGCAGCTTGGGAGGGGGAGGCAATGGGCAGTTCTTC. Translated: CASSLGGGGNGQFF.

This clonotype appeared many times. V usage is TRBV6-5 and J usage is TRBJ2-7; D unclear. Germline assignment: CDR1 MNHEY and CDR2 SVGAGI. Trimming cost V 6 bases and J 5 bases, with 11 bases left between them. This CDR3 spans 12 amino acids. The CDR3 DNA is TGTGCCAGCAGCAGTATGGAAAACGAGCAGTACTTC. Protein sequence: CASSSMENEQYF.

Comment on this clonotype: A much larger clone is a single base away; this may be a read error. The gene calls are TRBV29-1 and TRBJ2-2; the D call may be TRBD1 or TRBD2 (7 bases each). Germline CDR1 reads SQVTM; CDR2 reads ANQGSEA. Trimming took 3 bases from V and 6 from J, leaving 17 bases between them. The CDR3 consists of 15 residues. DNA of the CDR3: TGCAGCGTTGAGGGGTGGTCAGGGGGGGCCGGGGAGCTGTTTTTT. Residues: CSVEGWSGGAGELFF.

In its sample, this clonotype was seen many times. This chain connects TRBV20-1 to TRBJ2-3, with D unresolved. The length of the CDR3 is 16 residues. CDR1 and CDR2 (germline): DFQATT, SNEGSKA (reference sequence). Trimming removed 2 bases from V and 1 base from J, with 16 bases in between. CDR3 in DNA: TGCAGTGCTAGATCGACTTTGGCGGCACGCACAGATACGCAGTATTTT. Translation: CSARSTLAARTDTQYF.

This clonotype was seen a handful of times. The CDR3 spells CASSPPGVQPQHF. The CDR3 region has the DNA TGTGCCAGCAGCCCTCCGGGGGTTCAGCCCCAGCATTTT. The chain has TRBV5-5 and TRBJ1-5; D may be TRBD1 (5 bases). The CDR3 covers 13 residues. V shed 4 bases and J shed 6 bases, with 11 bases lying between them. Germline CDR1 is SGHKS and CDR2 is YYEKEE (reference sequence).

The chain joins TRBV7-6 to TRBJ2-5; tentative D call: TRBD2 (6 bases). Trimming shortened V by 4 bases and J by 3 bases, and 12 bases separated the two germline ends. Germline V lookup: CDR1 SGHVS, CDR2 FNYEAQ. The CDR3 is 14 residues long. The DNA of the CDR3 is TGTGCCAGCAGCTGGGAGGTTGGCGAAGAGACCCAGTACTTC. It yields the protein CASSWEVGEETQYF.

The V and J genes are TRBV7-9 and TRBJ1-3; D remains unclear. From germline, CDR1 is SEHNR and CDR2 FQNEAQ (reference sequence). This CDR3 spans 16 amino acids. V was shortened by 5 bases and J by 11 bases, with 25 bases between the two germline ends. The CDR3 sequence: CASSPLIGSAIRAIYF. In DNA form, the CDR3 reads TGTGCCAGCAGCCCCCTTATTGGCAGTGCAATTAGGGCCATATATTTT. Full variable domain (rest looked up from reference TRBV7-9 and TRBJ1-3): DTGVSQNPRHKITKRGQNVTFRCDPISEHNRLYWYRQTLGQGPEFLTYFQNEAQLEKSRLLSDRFSAERPKGSFSTLEIQRTEQGDSAMYLCASSPLIGSAIRAIYFGEGSWLTVV.

V is TRBV27 and J is TRBJ1-1; 8 bases match TRBD1. The CDR3 runs 18 residues. Germline-derived CDR1 and CDR2 are MNHEY and SMNVEV (reference sequence). V shed 6 bases, J shed 6 bases, and the junction held 21 bases outside the gene matches. CDR3 bases: TGTGCCAGCAGCCGAATCACCCCGGGACAGGCATTGATCGCTGAAGCTTTCTTT. Protein: CASSRITPGQALIAEAFF.

This clonotype was detected a few times. This rearrangement joins TRBV7-7 to TRBJ1-5, with 10 bases aligning to TRBD1. The CDR3 has 15 residues. Germline CDR1 and CDR2: SSHAT and FNYEAQ (reference sequence). V was clipped by 6 bases and J by 5 bases; unmatched bases: 7. CDR3 sequence: CASRDAGTGDQPQHF. The CDR3, as DNA: TGTGCCAGCAGAGATGCCGGGACAGGGGATCAGCCCCAGCATTTT.

Of note for this clonotype: One junction end does not reproduce the germline sequence, and a read error may be involved. The gene calls are TRBV3-1 and TRBJ2-7; 7 bases map to TRBD2. Germline assignment: CDR1 LGHDT and CDR2 YNNKEL (reference sequence). The CDR3 sequence is 14 residues long. As DNA, the CDR3 is TGTGCCAGCAGCCTGGACGGGGGAGGGTACGGGCAGTACTTC. Its translation is CASSLDGGGYGQYF.

This chain joins TRBV24-1 and TRBJ1-2; TRBD1 matches at 8 bases. Germline V gene sequence: CDR1 KGHDR, CDR2 SFDVKD. This CDR3 has 15 amino acids. V trimming: 4 bases; J trimming: 6 bases; junction bases outside the gene matches: 9. The CDR3 coding sequence is TGTGCCACCAGTGACTACCAAGGGGGACAGGATGGCTACACCTTC. This translates into CATSDYQGGQDGYTF.

This clonotype was found once. With a much larger clone just one base away, this may be a read error. V and J are TRBV29-1 and TRBJ2-7; D may correspond to TRBD1 or TRBD2 (5 bases each). The germline V gene encodes CDR1 SQVTM and CDR2 ANQGSEA. V gave up 6 bases and J gave up 0 bases, with 12 bases separating them. The CDR3 totals 13 residues. In DNA form, the CDR3 reads TGCAGCGTGTCACCGGGACCCTCCTACGAGCAGTACTTC. Amino acid sequence: CSVSPGPSYEQYF.

In the case of this clonotype: A much larger clone is a single base away; this may be a read error. This sequence joins TRBV12-3 or TRBV12-4 and TRBJ2-5, with 7 nucleotides matching TRBD1. The CDR3 totals 14 residues. Here the CDR3 reads CASSLRTGVETRYF. The CDR3 nucleotides are TGTGCCAGCAGTTTAAGAACAGGGGTAGAGACCCGGTACTTC.

The table lists this clonotype with many counts. This chain joins TRBV6-1 and TRBJ1-1, with D hard to call. Germline-derived CDR1 and CDR2 are MNHNS and SASEGT. The ends were cut back, 6 bases at V and 3 bases at J, with 8 bases in the middle. The length of the CDR3 is 12 residues. The CDR3 bases are TGTGCCAGCAGGGGCTTGGACACTGAAGCTTTCTTT. This encodes CASRGLDTEAFF.

V usage is TRBV21-1 and J usage is TRBJ2-3. TRBV21-1 is an annotated pseudogene. The CDR3 length is 13 residues. CDR3 residues: CASSKICEDTQYF. Written as DNA, the CDR3 is TGTGCCAGCAGCAAAATCTGTGAAGATACGCAGTATTTT.

This clonotype was seen many times. This sequence joins TRBV4-1 and TRBJ1-4; D gene unclear. CDR1 is MGHRA and CDR2 is YSYEKL in the germline V gene. There are 14 residues in the CDR3. The ends were cut back, 1 base at V and 3 bases at J, with 6 bases in the middle. The CDR3 sequence is CASSQAGSNEKLFF. Written as DNA, the CDR3 is TGCGCCAGCAGCCAAGCAGGATCTAATGAAAAACTGTTTTTT.

This clonotype was counted ten times or more. The chain links TRBV9 to TRBJ1-1, with 7 bases identical to TRBD1. The CDR3 totals 18 residues. V lost 3 bases and J lost 0; bases outside the gene matches: 14. The V gene's germline CDR1 is SGDLS and CDR2 YYNGEE. Here the CDR3 DNA reads TGTGCCAGCAGCGCGCCGAGAACAGGGGAAATCATGAACACTGAAGCTTTCTTT. Protein product: CASSAPRTGEIMNTEAFF.

The sample holds many counts of this clonotype. CDR3 DNA: TGCAGTGCTAGCAGGGGATTGGGCGAGCAGTACTTC. Encoded protein: CSASRGLGEQYF. The rearrangement uses TRBV20-1 and TRBJ2-7, with a weak D call TRBD1 (6 bases). The germline V and J ends were trimmed by 3 bases and 6 bases, with 12 bases remaining between them. The CDR3 totals 12 residues. From germline, CDR1 is DFQATT and CDR2 SNEGSKA (reference sequence).

As for this clonotype: This likely traces to a read error, being one base from a far larger clone. The gene calls are TRBV27 and TRBJ1-5; TRBD1 matches at 8 bases. The germline V gene has CDR1 MNHEY and CDR2 SMNVEV (reference sequence). The CDR3 consists of 14 residues. With V trimmed by 5 bases and J by 3 bases, 3 bases remained unmatched. CDR3 coding DNA: TGTGCCAGCAGTCAGACAGGGGACAATCAGCCCCAGCATTTT. Translated, it gives CASSQTGDNQPQHF.